This T cell receptor beta chain was sequenced for a study of T cell responses to AZD1222 COVID-19 vaccine (dated by TCRdb to the early 2020s). Study-wide context: Because spike-specific TCR depth and breadth did not differ between the two schedules, AZD1222 recipients who got a second dose at roughly 4 weeks were pooled with those who got a second dose at roughly 12 weeks. Trial participants were enrolled by age into 18-55, 56-69 and 70-plus year subgroups, with about 150, 28 and 57 TCR-sequenced participants respectively. TCR sequencing was performed for more than 230 trial participants, of whom 207 were given two doses of AZD1222 and around 25 were given two doses of MenACWY control vaccine. What the study reported, not specific to this receptor: Participants were mostly white British and included more females than males, and it was suggested by the authors that clonal diversity may have been underestimated. No day 14 peak-response samples were available, so repertoires were characterized only after the peak T cell response. Vaccine-associated CD4 TCRs spanned the whole spike protein, with dominant responses in regions 160-218 and 743-854. After two AZD1222 doses, both the breadth and the depth of spike-specific TCRs were significantly higher than at day 0 and than in MenACWY recipients. Epitopes outside the regions mutated in the B.1.351 and B.1.1.7 variants were reportedly recognized by nearly half of the unique spike-specific TCRs. Only 5 to 7 AZD1222 recipients were SARS-CoV-2 seropositive at baseline, limiting conclusions about previously exposed vaccinees. In the small 56-69-year group, the increase in depth fell short of significance, most likely because of low power.

This specimen's time point label, per the study, means: baseline before first vaccination. Vaccinee samples were obtained from the UK trials COV001 and COV002, which included a single-blind randomized controlled phase 2/3 trial of AZD1222 (ChAdOx1 nCoV-19) in healthy adults. For TCRbeta chain sequencing, PBMC samples were collected from trial participants at day 0 and at day 28 after the second dose. The CDR3 regions of human TCRbeta chains were subjected to immunosequencing. The paper's data handling went like this. TCRs in the repertoires were compared against a reference library of SARS-CoV-2-specific TCRs that had been generated with the MIRA antigen-specificity platform. Breadth was defined as the fraction of unique TCRs that were SARS-CoV-2-associated. Depth was defined as the fraction of total T cells that were SARS-CoV-2-associated. Using the MIRA data, every spike-specific TCR was mapped to the spike region that the TCR reacted to and assigned to either a CD4 or a CD8 class. Log10-transformed breadth and depth values were compared by one-way ANOVA with Sidak's multiple comparisons tests. TCRdb limited this immuneACCESS table to in-frame rearrangements with V and J called. A share of clones is missing; checked studies link under half to unresolved V genes, and the rest is unexplained. V and J calls and clone size are given by that table; D and trimming were obtained from the DNA. This sample is represented by approximately 160,000 clones; around 88% of them were singletons. The top ten clonotypes cover around 2% of the sample.

In this sample, this clone turned up once. Its specific antigen is unknown. Base qualities are not provided; no much larger clone lies one nucleotide away. From the cysteine through the phenylalanine, the CDR3 covers 14 amino acids. Only the CDR3 part of the read is kept: 42 bases, read in frame from the first base. V is cut by 6 bases and J by 8 bases, and the space between the germline ends is 19 bases. From the germline V gene, CDR1 is MNHEY and CDR2 is SVGAGI. This receptor was identified in an adult in good health. Rearrangement joined TRBV6-5 to TRBJ1-2; the D gene assignment is ambiguous. The sample was peripheral blood, taken on day 0 of AZD1222 vaccination. The nucleotide sequence reads as follows: TGTGCCAGCAGCCGGACGGGGAACCGACGAGGCTACACCTTC. It translates to CASSRTGNRRGYTF.